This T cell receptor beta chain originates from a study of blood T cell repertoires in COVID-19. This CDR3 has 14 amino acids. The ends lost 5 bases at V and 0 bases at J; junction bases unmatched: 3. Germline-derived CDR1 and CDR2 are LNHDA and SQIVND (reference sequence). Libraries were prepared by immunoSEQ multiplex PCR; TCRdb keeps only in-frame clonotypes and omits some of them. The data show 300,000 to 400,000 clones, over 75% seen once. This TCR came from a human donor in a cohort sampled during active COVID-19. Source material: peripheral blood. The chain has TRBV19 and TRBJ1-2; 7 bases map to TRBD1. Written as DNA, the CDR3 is TGTGCCAGTAGTCGACAGGGTTCTAACTATGGCTACACCTTC. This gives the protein CASSRQGSNYGYTF. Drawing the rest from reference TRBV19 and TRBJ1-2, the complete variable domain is DGGITQSPKYLFRKEGQNVTLSCEQNLNHDAMYWYRQDPGQGLRLIYYSQIVNDFQKGDIAEGYSVSREKKESFPLTVTSAQKNPTAFYLCASSRQGSNYGYTFGSGTRLTVV.